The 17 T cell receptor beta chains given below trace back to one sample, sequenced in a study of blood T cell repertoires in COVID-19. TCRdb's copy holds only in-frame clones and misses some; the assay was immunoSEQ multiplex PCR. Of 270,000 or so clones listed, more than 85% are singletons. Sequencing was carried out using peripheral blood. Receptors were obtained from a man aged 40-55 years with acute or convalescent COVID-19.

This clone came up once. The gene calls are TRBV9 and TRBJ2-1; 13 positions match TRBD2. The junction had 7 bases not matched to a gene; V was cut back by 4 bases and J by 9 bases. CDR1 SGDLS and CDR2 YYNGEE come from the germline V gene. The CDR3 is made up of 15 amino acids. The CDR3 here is CASSQRTSGGAEQFF. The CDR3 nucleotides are TGTGCCAGCAGCCAGCGGACTAGCGGGGGTGCTGAGCAGTTCTTC.

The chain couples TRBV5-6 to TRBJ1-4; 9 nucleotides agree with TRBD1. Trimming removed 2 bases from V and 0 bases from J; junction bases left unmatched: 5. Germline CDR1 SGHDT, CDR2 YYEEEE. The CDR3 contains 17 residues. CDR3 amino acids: CASSFLTGGATNEKLFF. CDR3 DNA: TGTGCCAGCAGCTTCTTGACAGGGGGAGCAACTAATGAAAAACTGTTTTTT.

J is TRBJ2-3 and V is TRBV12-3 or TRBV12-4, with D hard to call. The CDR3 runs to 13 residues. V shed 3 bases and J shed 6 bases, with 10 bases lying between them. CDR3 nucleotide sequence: TGTGCCAGCAGTTTGAGGCGCGCCGATACGCAGTATTTT. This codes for CASSLRRADTQYF.

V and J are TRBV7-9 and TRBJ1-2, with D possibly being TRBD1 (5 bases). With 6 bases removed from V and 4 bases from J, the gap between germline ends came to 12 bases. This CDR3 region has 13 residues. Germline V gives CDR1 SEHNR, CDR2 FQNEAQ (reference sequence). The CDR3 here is CASSITGTYGYTF. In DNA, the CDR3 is TGTGCCAGCAGTATCACAGGAACCTATGGCTACACCTTC.

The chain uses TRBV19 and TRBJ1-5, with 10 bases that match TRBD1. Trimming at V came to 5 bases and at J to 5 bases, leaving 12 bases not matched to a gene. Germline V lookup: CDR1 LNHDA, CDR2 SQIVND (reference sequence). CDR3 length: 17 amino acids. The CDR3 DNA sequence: TGTGCCAGTAGTCCCAGACAGGGGGCGAGATGGGATCAGCCCCAGCATTTT. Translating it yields CASSPRQGARWDQPQHF. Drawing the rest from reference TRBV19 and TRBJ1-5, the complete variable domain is DGGITQSPKYLFRKEGQNVTLSCEQNLNHDAMYWYRQDPGQGLRLIYYSQIVNDFQKGDIAEGYSVSREKKESFPLTVTSAQKNPTAFYLCASSPRQGARWDQPQHFGDGTRLSIL.

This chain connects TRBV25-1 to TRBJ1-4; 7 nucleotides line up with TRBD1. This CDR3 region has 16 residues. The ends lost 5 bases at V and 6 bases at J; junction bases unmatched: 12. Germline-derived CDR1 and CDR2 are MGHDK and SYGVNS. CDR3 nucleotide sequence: TGTGCCAGCAGTAAATCCCCCGGGACAGCTTATGAAAAACTGTTTTTT. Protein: CASSKSPGTAYEKLFF.

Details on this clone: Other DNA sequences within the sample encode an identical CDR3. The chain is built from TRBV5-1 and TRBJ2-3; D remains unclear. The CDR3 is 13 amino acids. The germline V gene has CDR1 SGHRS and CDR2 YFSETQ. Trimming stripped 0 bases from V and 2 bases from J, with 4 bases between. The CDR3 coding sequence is TGCGCCAGCAGCTTGGGAGACACAGATACGCAGTATTTT. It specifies CASSLGDTDTQYF.

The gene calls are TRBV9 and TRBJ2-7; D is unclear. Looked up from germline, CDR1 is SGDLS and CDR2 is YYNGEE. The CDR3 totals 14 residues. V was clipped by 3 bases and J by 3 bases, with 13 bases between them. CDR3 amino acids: CASSGSTRYYEQYF. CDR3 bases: TGTGCCAGCAGCGGCTCGACAAGATACTACGAGCAGTACTTC.

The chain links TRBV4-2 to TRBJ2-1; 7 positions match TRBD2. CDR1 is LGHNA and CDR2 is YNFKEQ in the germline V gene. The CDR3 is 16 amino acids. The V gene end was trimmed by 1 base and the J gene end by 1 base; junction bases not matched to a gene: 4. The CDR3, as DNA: TGTGCCAGCAGCCAAGCCCCTAGCGGATCCTACAATGAGCAGTTCTTC. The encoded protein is CASSQAPSGSYNEQFF.

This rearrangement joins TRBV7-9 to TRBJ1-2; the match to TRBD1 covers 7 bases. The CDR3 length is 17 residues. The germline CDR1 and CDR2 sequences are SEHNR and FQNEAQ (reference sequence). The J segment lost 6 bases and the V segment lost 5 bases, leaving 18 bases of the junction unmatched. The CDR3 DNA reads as TGTGCCAGCAGCCTGGAGTGGGGACAGAAAGCTCCCAATGGCTACACCTTC. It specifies CASSLEWGQKAPNGYTF.

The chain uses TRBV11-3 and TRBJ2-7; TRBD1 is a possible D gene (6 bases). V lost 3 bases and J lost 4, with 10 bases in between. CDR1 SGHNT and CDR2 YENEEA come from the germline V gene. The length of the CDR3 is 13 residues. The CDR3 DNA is TGTGCCAGCAGCTTTGGACAGACGTACGAGCAGTACTTC. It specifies CASSFGQTYEQYF.

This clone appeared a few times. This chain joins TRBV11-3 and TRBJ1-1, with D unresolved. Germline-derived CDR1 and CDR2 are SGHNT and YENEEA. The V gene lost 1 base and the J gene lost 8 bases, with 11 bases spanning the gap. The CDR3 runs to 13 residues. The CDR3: CASSLVPGGEAFF. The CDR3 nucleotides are TGTGCCAGCAGCTTAGTCCCGGGCGGGGAAGCTTTCTTT.

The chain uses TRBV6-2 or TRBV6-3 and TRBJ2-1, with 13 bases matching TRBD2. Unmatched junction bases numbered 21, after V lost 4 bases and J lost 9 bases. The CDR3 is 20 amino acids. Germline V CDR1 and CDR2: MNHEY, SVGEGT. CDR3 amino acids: CASSSRRRGLAGAPWGEQFF. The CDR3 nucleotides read TGTGCCAGCAGTTCCCGAAGAAGAGGACTAGCGGGGGCCCCCTGGGGTGAGCAGTTCTTC.

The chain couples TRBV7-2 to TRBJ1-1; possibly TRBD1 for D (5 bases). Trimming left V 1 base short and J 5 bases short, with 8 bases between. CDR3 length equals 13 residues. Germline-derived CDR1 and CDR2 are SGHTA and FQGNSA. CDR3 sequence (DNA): TGTGCCAGCAGCTTAGTTCAGGGTACTGAAGCTTTCTTT. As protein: CASSLVQGTEAFF.

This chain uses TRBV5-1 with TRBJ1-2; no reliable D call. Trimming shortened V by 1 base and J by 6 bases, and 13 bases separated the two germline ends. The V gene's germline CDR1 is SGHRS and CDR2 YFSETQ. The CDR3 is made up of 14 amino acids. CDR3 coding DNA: TGCGCCAGCAGCTTGCCCTCCGGGAGGAATGGCTACACCTTC. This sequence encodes CASSLPSGRNGYTF.

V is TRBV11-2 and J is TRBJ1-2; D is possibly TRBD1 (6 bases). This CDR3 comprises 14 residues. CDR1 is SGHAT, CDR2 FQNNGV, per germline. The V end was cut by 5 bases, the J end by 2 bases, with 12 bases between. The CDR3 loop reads CASSADSINYGYTF. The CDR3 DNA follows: TGTGCCAGCAGCGCGGACAGCATAAACTATGGCTACACCTTC.

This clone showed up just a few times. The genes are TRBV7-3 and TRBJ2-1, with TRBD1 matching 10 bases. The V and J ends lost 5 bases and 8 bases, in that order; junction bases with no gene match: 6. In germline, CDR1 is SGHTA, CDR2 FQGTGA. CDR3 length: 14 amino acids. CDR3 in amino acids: CASSLGTGVDEQFF. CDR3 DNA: TGTGCCAGCAGCCTGGGGACAGGGGTGGATGAGCAGTTCTTC.